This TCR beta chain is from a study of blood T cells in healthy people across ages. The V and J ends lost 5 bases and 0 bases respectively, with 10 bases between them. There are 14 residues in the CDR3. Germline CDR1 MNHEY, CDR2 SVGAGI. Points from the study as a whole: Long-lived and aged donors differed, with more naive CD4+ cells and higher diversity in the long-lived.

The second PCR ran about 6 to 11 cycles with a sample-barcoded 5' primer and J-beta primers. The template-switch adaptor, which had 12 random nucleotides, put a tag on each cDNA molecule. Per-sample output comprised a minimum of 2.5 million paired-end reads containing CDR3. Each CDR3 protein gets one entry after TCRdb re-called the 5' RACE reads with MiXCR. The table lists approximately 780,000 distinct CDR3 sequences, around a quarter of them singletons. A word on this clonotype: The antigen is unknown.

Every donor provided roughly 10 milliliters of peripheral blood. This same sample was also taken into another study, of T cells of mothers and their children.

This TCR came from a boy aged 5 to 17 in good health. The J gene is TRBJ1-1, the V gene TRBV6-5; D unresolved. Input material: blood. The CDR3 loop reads CASSDRTLNTEAFF. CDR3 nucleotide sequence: TGTGCCAGCAGTGATCGGACTTTGAACACTGAAGCTTTCTTT.